Sequencing of this T cell receptor beta chain was carried out in a study of regulatory T cells in long-lasting Graves disease. Across the whole study: Freshly diagnosed Graves' patients had used antithyroid drugs for under 3 months.

The germline V and J ends were trimmed by 8 bases and 0 bases, with 14 bases remaining between them. Germline CDR1 reads MNHNS; CDR2 reads SASEGT. The CDR3 contains 14 residues. This sample's time point: newly diagnosed GD, antithyroid drugs for less than 3 months. From RNA extracted from PBMCs, the TCR library was made. Libraries of TCR beta came from iRepertoire HTBI primers plus Arm-PCR of CDR3 regions. MiXCR was run by TCRdb on the multiplex PCR reads, yielding one entry per CDR3 protein. The profile shows about 450,000 distinct CDR3 sequences, roughly 17% of them singletons. The data were also submitted as part of a second study, on T cells in Graves' hyperthyroidism and ophthalmopathy. This second report adds: The HTBI set primed first-round TCR CDR3 RT-PCR. In validation, the model predicted ophthalmopathy. These predictions came a median approximately 5.9 months before onset.

The chain is built from TRBV6-1 and TRBJ2-7, with a possible D match to TRBD2 (5 bases). This TCR was recovered from a woman younger than 45 with Graves disease. The source was peripheral blood mononuclear cells (PBMCs), collected at new diagnosis, from a patient treated with antithyroid drugs. Here the CDR3 DNA reads TGTGCCAGCGTTAGAGGGCTACACTCCTACGAGCAGTACTTC. This translates into CASVRGLHSYEQYF.